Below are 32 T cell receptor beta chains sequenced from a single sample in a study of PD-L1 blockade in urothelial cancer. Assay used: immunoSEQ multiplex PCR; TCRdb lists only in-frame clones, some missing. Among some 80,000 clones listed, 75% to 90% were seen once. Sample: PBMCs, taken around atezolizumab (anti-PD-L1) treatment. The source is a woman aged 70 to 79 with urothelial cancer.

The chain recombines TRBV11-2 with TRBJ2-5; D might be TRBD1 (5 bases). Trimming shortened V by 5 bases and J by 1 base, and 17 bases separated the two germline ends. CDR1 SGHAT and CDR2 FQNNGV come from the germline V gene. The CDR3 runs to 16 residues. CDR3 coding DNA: TGTGCCAGCAGCCAAAATCCAGGGCTCCCCCAAGAGACCCAGTACTTC. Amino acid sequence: CASSQNPGLPQETQYF.

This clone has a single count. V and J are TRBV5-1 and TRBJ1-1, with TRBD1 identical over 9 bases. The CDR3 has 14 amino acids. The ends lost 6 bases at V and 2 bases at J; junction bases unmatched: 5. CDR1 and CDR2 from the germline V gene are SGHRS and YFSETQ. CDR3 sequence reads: CASMDRGKNTEAFF. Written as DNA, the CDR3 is TGCGCCAGCATGGACAGGGGCAAAAACACTGAAGCTTTCTTT.

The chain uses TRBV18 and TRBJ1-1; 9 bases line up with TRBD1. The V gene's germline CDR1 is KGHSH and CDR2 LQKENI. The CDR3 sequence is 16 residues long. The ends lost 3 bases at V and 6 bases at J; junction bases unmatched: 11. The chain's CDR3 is CASSPSGTGFQAEAFF. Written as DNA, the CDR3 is TGTGCCAGCTCACCGTCAGGGACAGGGTTTCAAGCTGAAGCTTTCTTT.

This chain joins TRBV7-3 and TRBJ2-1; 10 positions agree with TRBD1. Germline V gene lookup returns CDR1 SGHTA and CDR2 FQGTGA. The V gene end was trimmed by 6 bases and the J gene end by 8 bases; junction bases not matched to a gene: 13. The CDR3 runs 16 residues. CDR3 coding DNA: TGTGCCAGCAGTCGACGAGACGGGACAGGGGTGGATGAGCAGTTCTTC. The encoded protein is CASSRRDGTGVDEQFF.

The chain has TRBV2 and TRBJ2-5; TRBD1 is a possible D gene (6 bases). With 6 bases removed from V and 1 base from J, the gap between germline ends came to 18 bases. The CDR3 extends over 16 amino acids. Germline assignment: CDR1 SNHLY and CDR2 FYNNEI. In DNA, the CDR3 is TGTGCCAGCAGGGGGGCGCATAGGGACCTCCAAGAGACCCAGTACTTC. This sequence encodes CASRGAHRDLQETQYF. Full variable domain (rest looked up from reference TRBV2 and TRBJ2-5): EPEVTQTPSHQVTQMGQEVILRCVPISNHLYFYWYRQILGQKVEFLVSFYNNEISEKSEIFDDQFSVERPDGSNFTLKIRSTKLEDSAMYFCASRGAHRDLQETQYFGPGTRLLVL.

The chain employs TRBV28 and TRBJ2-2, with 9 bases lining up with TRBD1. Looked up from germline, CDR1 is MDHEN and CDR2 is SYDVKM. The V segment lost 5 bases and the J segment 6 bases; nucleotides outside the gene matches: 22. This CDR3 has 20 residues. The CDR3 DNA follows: TGTGCCAGCAGTCCCACTATACCAAGCCCGGGACAGGGAACCCCCGGGGAGCTGTTTTTT. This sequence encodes CASSPTIPSPGQGTPGELFF.

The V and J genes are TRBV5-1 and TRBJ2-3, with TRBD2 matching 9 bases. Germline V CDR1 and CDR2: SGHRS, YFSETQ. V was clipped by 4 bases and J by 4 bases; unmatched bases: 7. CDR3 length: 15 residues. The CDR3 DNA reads TGCGCCAGCAGCCTTAGCGGGAGTGGCTCAGATACGCAGTATTTT. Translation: CASSLSGSGSDTQYF.

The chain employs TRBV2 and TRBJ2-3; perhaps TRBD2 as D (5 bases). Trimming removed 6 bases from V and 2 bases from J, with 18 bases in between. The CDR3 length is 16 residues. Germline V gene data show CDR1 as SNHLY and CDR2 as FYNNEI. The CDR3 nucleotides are TGTGCCAGCAGGAGACTGCCCGCGGGTAACACAGATACGCAGTATTTT. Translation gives CASRRLPAGNTDTQYF.

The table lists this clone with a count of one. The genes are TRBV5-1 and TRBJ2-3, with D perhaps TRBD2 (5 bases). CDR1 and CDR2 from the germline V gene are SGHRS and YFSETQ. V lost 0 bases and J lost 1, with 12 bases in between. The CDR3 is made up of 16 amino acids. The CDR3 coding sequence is TGCGCCAGCAGCTTGGCGCAGCGGAGAGGCACAGATACGCAGTATTTT. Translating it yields CASSLAQRRGTDTQYF.

The CDR3, as DNA: TGTGCCAGCAGCAAGCGACAGATGACATCGGTATCTCAGCCCCAGCATTTT. Protein: CASSKRQMTSVSQPQHF. The chain uses TRBV21-1 and TRBJ1-5; no check of the table's D call, TRBD1, against the DNA was made. TRBV21-1 is a pseudogene segment. The CDR3 runs 17 residues.

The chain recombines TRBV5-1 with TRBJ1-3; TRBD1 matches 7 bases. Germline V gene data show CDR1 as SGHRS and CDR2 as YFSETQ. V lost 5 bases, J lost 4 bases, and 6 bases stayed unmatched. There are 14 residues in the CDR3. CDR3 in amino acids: CASSEQGHGNTIYF. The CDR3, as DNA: TGCGCCAGCAGTGAACAGGGGCACGGAAACACCATATATTTT.

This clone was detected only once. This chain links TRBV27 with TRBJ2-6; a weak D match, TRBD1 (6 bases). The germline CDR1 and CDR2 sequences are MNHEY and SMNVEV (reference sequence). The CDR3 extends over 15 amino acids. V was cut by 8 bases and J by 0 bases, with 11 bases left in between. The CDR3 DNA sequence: TGTGCCAGCGGGACAACCAGCTCTGGGGCCAACGTCCTGACTTTC. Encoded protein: CASGTTSSGANVLTF. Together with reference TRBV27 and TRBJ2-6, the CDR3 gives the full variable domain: EAQVTQNPRYLITVTGKKLTVTCSQNMNHEYMSWYRQDPGLGLRQIYYSMNVEVTDKGDVPEGYKVSRKEKRNFPLILESPSPNQTSLYFCASGTTSSGANVLTFGAGSRLTVL.

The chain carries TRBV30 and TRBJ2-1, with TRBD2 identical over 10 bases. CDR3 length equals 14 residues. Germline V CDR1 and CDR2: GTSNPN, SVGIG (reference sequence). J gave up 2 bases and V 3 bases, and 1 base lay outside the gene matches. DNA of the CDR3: TGTGCCTGGAGCGGGACTAGCGCCTACAATGAGCAGTTCTTC. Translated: CAWSGTSAYNEQFF.

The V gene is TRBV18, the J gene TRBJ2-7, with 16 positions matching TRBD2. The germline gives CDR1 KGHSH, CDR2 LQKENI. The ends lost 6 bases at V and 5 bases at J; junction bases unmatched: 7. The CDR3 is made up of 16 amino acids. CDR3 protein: CASSGTSGGARNEQYF. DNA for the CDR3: TGTGCCAGCTCGGGGACTAGCGGGGGGGCCAGAAACGAGCAGTACTTC.

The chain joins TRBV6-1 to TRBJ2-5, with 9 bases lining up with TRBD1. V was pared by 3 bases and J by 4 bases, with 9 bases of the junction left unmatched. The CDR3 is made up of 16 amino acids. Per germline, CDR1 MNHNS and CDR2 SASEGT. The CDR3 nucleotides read TGTGCCAGCAGTGATCAACCACAGGGGGCCGGAGAGACCCAGTACTTC. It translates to CASSDQPQGAGETQYF.

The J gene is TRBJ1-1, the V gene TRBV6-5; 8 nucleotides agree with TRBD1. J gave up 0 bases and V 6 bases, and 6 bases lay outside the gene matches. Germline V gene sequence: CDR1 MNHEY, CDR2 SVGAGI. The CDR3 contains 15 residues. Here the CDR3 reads CASRQTGDMNTEAFF. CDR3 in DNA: TGTGCCAGCAGACAGACAGGGGACATGAACACTGAAGCTTTCTTT.

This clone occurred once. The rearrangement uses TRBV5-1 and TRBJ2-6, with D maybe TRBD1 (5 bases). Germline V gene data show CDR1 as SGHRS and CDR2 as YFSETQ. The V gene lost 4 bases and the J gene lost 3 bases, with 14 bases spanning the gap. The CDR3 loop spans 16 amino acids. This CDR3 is CASSPYTGNGANVLTF. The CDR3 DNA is TGCGCCAGCAGCCCGTACACAGGAAATGGGGCCAACGTCCTGACTTTC.

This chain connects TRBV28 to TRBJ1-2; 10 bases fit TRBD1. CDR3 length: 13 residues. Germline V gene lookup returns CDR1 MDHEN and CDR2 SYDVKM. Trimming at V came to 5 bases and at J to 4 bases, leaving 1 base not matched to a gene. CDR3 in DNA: TGTGCCAGCAGTCGACAGGGGGCCTATGGCTACACCTTC. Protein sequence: CASSRQGAYGYTF.

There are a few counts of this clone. The CDR3 nucleotides are TGCAGTGGGGGCCCAGTTGGTGAGCAGTTCTTC. It encodes CSGGPVGEQFF. This chain connects TRBV20-1 to TRBJ2-1; D is perhaps TRBD1 (5 bases). Trimming took 7 bases from V and 9 from J, leaving 13 bases between them. CDR3 size: 11 residues. Germline-derived CDR1 and CDR2 are DFQATT and SNEGSKA (reference sequence).

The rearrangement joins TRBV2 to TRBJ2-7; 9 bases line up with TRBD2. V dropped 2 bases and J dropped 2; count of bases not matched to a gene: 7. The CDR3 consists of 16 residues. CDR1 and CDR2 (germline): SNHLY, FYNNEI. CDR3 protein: CASSEWVSSGAYEQYF. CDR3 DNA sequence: TGTGCCAGCAGTGAATGGGTTTCTAGCGGGGCCTACGAGCAGTACTTC. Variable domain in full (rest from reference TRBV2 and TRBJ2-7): EPEVTQTPSHQVTQMGQEVILRCVPISNHLYFYWYRQILGQKVEFLVSFYNNEISEKSEIFDDQFSVERPDGSNFTLKIRSTKLEDSAMYFCASSEWVSSGAYEQYFGPGTRLTVT.

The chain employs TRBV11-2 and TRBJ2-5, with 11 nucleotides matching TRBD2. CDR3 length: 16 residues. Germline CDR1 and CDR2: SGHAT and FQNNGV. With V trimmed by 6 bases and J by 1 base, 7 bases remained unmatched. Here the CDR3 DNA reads TGTGCCAGCAGTTTCGGACTAGCGGGCTTCCAAGAGACCCAGTACTTC. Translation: CASSFGLAGFQETQYF.

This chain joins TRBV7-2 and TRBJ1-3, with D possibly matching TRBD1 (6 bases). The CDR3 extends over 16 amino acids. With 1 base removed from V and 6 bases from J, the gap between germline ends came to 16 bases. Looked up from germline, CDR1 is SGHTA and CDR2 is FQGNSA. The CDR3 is CASSLVQGSLVNTIYF. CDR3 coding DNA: TGTGCCAGCAGCTTAGTTCAGGGGTCTCTTGTAAACACCATATATTTT.

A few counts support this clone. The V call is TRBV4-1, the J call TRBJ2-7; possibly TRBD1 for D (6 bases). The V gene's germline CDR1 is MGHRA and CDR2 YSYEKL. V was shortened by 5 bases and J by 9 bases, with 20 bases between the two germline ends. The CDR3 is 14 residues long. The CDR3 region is CASSEGGRDMGQYF. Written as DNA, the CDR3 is TGCGCCAGCAGCGAAGGAGGAAGGGACATGGGGCAGTACTTC.

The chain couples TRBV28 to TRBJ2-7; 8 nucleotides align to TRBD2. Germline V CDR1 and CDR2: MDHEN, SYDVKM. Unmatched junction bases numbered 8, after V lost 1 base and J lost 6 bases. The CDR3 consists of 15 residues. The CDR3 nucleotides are TGTGCCAGCAGTTTATTGCCCAGCGGGAGCTTCGAGCAGTACTTC. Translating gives CASSLLPSGSFEQYF.

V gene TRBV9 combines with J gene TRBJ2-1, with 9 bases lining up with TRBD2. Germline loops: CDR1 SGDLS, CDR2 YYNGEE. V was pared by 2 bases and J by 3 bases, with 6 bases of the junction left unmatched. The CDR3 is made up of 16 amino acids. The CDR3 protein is CASSVLAAGGYNEQFF. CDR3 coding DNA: TGTGCCAGCAGCGTTCTAGCAGCGGGAGGCTACAATGAGCAGTTCTTC.

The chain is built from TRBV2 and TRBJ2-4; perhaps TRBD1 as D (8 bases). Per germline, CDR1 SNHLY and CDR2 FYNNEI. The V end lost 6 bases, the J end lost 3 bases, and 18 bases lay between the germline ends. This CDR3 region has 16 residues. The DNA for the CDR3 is TGTGCCAGCAGCACTCCAGGGGGCGGGGGCAAAAACATTCAGTACTTC. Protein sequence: CASSTPGGGGKNIQYF.

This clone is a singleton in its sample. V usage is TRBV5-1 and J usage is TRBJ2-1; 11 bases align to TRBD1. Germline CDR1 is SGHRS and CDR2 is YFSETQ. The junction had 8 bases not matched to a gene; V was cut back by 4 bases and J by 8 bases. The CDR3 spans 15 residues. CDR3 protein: CASSMGQGGGDEQFF. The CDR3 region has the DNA TGCGCCAGCAGCATGGGACAGGGGGGGGGTGATGAGCAGTTCTTC.

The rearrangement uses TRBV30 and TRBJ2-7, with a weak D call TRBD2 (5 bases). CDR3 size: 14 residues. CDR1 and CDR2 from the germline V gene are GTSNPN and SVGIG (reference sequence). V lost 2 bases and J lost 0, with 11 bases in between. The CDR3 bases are TGTGCCTGGAGTAGCTGGACTCCCTCCTACGAGCAGTACTTC. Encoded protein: CAWSSWTPSYEQYF.

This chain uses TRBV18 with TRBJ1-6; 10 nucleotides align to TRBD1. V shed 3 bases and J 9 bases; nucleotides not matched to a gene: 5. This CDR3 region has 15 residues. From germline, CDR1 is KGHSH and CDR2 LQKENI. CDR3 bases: TGTGCCAGCTCACCTAGACAGGGGGCTGGTTCACCCCTCCACTTT. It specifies CASSPRQGAGSPLHF.

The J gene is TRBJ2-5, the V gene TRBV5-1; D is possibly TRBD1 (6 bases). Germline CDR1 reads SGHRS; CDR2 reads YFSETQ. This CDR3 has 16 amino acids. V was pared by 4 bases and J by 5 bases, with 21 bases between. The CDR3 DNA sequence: TGCGCCAGCAGCCCACAGGGTTATGGGGCTGAGGAGACCCAGTACTTC. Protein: CASSPQGYGAEETQYF.

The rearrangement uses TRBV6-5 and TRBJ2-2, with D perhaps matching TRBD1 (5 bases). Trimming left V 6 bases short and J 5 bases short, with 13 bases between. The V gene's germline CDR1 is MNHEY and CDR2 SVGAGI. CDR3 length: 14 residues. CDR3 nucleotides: TGTGCCAGCAGGCCTGAAAGGACAACCGGGGAGCTGTTTTTT. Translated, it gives CASRPERTTGELFF.

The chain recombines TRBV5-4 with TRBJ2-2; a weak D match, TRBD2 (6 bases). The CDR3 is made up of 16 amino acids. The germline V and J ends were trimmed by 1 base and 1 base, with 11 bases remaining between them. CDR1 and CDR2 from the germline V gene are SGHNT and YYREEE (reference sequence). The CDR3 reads CASSLWRGENTGELFF. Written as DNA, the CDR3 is TGTGCCAGCAGCTTGTGGCGGGGAGAGAACACCGGGGAGCTGTTTTTT.